These 24 T cell receptor beta chains were sequenced from one sample in a study of patients and donors after allogeneic stem cell transplantation. From the RT-PCR reads, TCRdb called clonotypes with MiXCR, one entry per CDR3 protein. The data contain some 200,000 distinct CDR3 sequences, more than 35% of them singletons. What was sequenced was blood, either unsorted or a sorted T cell fraction (not recorded which). These receptors came from a human donor who was either an allogeneic HSCT recipient or a stem cell or donor lymphocyte infusion donor (not recorded which). It is not recorded whose cells these are; they may come from a transplant donor.

The chain is built from TRBV4-2 and TRBJ2-1; TRBD2 matches 7 bases. CDR1 LGHNA and CDR2 YNFKEQ come from the germline V gene. This CDR3 contains 15 residues. The J segment lost 5 bases and the V segment lost 1 base, leaving 5 bases of the junction unmatched. CDR3 DNA sequence: TGTGCCAGCAGCCAAGGACGGGAGGAGAACAATGAGCAGTTCTTC. It codes for CASSQGREENNEQFF.

The chain couples TRBV29-1 to TRBJ2-1, with D perhaps TRBD2 (6 bases). Germline V CDR1 and CDR2: SQVTM, ANQGSEA. The ends were cut back, 3 bases at V and 7 bases at J, with 10 bases in the middle. This CDR3 has 12 residues. As DNA, the CDR3 is TGCAGCGTTGAGGGAGGTCGAAATGAGCAGTTCTTC. Translating it yields CSVEGGRNEQFF.

CDR3 DNA sequence: TGTGCCAGTAGTCCTCAGACAGGGTGGCTTGGCGATGAGCAGTTCTTC. This codes for CASSPQTGWLGDEQFF. The rearrangement joins TRBV19 to TRBJ2-1, with 7 bases aligning to TRBD1. Losses at the gene ends were 5 bases for V and 8 bases for J; bases not matched to a gene: 15. Germline CDR1 and CDR2: LNHDA and SQIVND (reference sequence). CDR3 length equals 16 residues.

The chain links TRBV12-3 or TRBV12-4 to TRBJ1-2; D ambiguous. This CDR3 has 15 residues. V lost 6 bases and J lost 8, with 22 bases in between. CDR3 amino acids: CASRPGRAGAGGYTF. CDR3 sequence (DNA): TGTGCCAGCAGACCCGGTCGGGCAGGAGCGGGGGGCTACACCTTC.

The chain carries TRBV5-1 and TRBJ1-5; the D gene is possibly TRBD1 (5 bases). The length of the CDR3 is 15 residues. CDR1 is SGHRS, CDR2 YFSETQ, per germline. V was trimmed by 0 bases and J by 5 bases, leaving 12 bases between them. This chain's CDR3 is CASSLAGYFDQPQHF. The CDR3 nucleotides read TGCGCCAGCAGCTTGGCAGGGTATTTCGATCAGCCCCAGCATTTT.

This clonotype was picked up a small number of times. This rearrangement joins TRBV7-6 to TRBJ1-1; D is possibly TRBD1 (5 bases). The CDR3 is 15 residues long. Trimming removed 0 bases at V and 1 base at J, with 9 bases between. Germline CDR1 and CDR2: SGHVS and FNYEAQ. CDR3 residues: CASSLAGAPNTEAFF. As DNA, the CDR3 is TGTGCCAGCAGCTTAGCAGGGGCCCCGAACACTGAAGCTTTCTTT.

V gene TRBV4-3 combines with J gene TRBJ1-3; D may be TRBD1 (5 bases). Trimming shortened V by 2 bases and J by 0 bases, and 11 bases separated the two germline ends. The CDR3 consists of 16 residues. From germline, CDR1 is LGHNA and CDR2 YSLEER. CDR3 in amino acids: CASSQIGRGSGNTIYF. Written as DNA, the CDR3 is TGCGCCAGCAGCCAAATCGGGAGGGGCTCTGGAAACACCATATATTTT.

The genes are TRBV15 and TRBJ2-1; 9 bases are a match to TRBD2. With V trimmed by 4 bases and J by 6 bases, 10 bases remained unmatched. The V gene's germline CDR1 is LNHNV and CDR2 YYDKDF (reference sequence). The CDR3 loop spans 16 amino acids. The CDR3 region is CATSTSSGTRFNEQFF. The DNA of the CDR3 is TGTGCCACCAGCACCTCTAGCGGGACCCGCTTCAATGAGCAGTTCTTC.

The rearrangement links TRBV2 to TRBJ2-3; D is unclear. Trimming pared 4 bases from V and 5 bases from J, leaving 13 bases between. CDR1 is SNHLY and CDR2 is FYNNEI in the germline V gene. This CDR3 has 14 residues. In DNA form, the CDR3 reads TGTGCCAGCAGTGTATACTGGCGAGGAGATACGCAGTATTTT. Amino acid sequence: CASSVYWRGDTQYF.

This chain connects TRBV12-3 or TRBV12-4 to TRBJ1-5; 7 bases agree with TRBD1. The CDR3 covers 14 residues. The J segment lost 4 bases and the V segment lost 6 bases, leaving 6 bases of the junction unmatched. The CDR3 is CASRSGGGNQPQHF. CDR3 nucleotide sequence: TGTGCCAGCAGATCAGGGGGTGGGAATCAGCCCCAGCATTTT.

The table lists this clonotype with a few counts. V is TRBV27 and J is TRBJ1-2; D is unresolved. This CDR3 has 14 residues. V gave up 4 bases and J gave up 3 bases, with 12 bases separating them. CDR1 is MNHEY and CDR2 is SMNVEV in the germline V gene (reference sequence). For the CDR3, the DNA is TGTGCCAGCAGTTCGAGTCCTATCTACTATGGCTACACCTTC. Amino acid sequence: CASSSSPIYYGYTF.

This clonotype was seen more than once but under ten times. The V and J genes are TRBV6-5 and TRBJ1-3, with D unclear. Germline CDR1 and CDR2: MNHEY and SVGAGI. V was shortened by 10 bases and J by 3 bases, with 10 bases between the two germline ends. The CDR3 runs to 12 residues. The CDR3, as DNA: TGTGCCACCGAAGACGGTGGAAACACCATATATTTT. Its protein product is CATEDGGNTIYF.

The chain recombines TRBV5-1 with TRBJ2-7; the D gene is possibly TRBD1 (5 bases). Germline values: CDR1 SGHRS, CDR2 YFSETQ. Trimming cost V 4 bases and J 3 bases, with 14 bases left between them. The CDR3 is made up of 14 amino acids. Written as DNA, the CDR3 is TGCGCCAGCAGCCCCCTGGCAGGGAACTACGAGCAGTACTTC. Its translation is CASSPLAGNYEQYF.

The chain combines TRBV6-2 or TRBV6-3 with TRBJ2-2; D uncertain. Germline-derived CDR1 and CDR2 are MNHEY and SVGEGT. The V end was cut by 8 bases, the J end by 3 bases, with 7 bases between. The CDR3 has 12 amino acids. CDR3 amino acids: CASSPHTGELFF. CDR3 coding DNA: TGTGCCAGCTCCCCCCACACCGGGGAGCTGTTTTTT.

This clonotype has just a few counts. The V and J genes are TRBV3-1 and TRBJ1-2; D call uncertain. V shed 4 bases and J shed 9 bases, with 21 bases lying between them. The germline V gene encodes CDR1 LGHDT and CDR2 YNNKEL (reference sequence). The CDR3 is 15 amino acids. CDR3 bases: TGTGCCAGCAGCCCCGGGCCCGGAGAATTTTATCGCTACACCTTC. Translating it yields CASSPGPGEFYRYTF.

This clonotype was counted a few times. The chain recombines TRBV7-9 with TRBJ1-1; possibly TRBD1 for D (6 bases). The germline gives CDR1 SEHNR, CDR2 FQNEAQ (reference sequence). The CDR3 runs to 14 residues. V lost 5 bases, J lost 1 base, and 11 bases lay in between. CDR3 DNA sequence: TGTGCCAGCAGCCGAGGGGGGGCGAACACTGAAGCTTTCTTT. Translation gives CASSRGGANTEAFF.

This clonotype was observed a handful of times. The chain joins TRBV5-1 to TRBJ1-1; D uncertain. Germline CDR1 SGHRS, CDR2 YFSETQ. The CDR3 totals 13 residues. V lost 0 bases and J lost 3, with 6 bases in between. The CDR3 here is CASSLAGHTEAFF. As DNA, the CDR3 is TGCGCCAGCAGCTTGGCCGGTCACACTGAAGCTTTCTTT.

This rearrangement joins TRBV7-2 to TRBJ2-1; 9 positions match TRBD2. CDR3 size: 15 residues. Per the germline V gene, CDR1 is SGHTA and CDR2 is FQGNSA. V lost 5 bases and J lost 6; bases outside the gene matches: 8. The CDR3 spells CASSSHAGLANEQFF. CDR3 coding DNA: TGTGCCAGCAGCAGTCACGCGGGACTAGCCAATGAGCAGTTCTTC.

V is TRBV20-1 and J is TRBJ2-7, with a possible D match to TRBD2 (5 bases). CDR1 is DFQATT, CDR2 SNEGSKA, per germline (reference sequence). The CDR3 consists of 15 residues. Deletions cut 3 bases from V and 3 bases from J, with 18 bases between. CDR3 amino acids: CSASPEGPDDYEQYF. CDR3 sequence (DNA): TGCAGTGCTAGCCCAGAGGGCCCTGATGACTACGAGCAGTACTTC.

The chain recombines TRBV7-9 with TRBJ1-3; a possible D gene is TRBD1 (5 bases). The germline gives CDR1 SEHNR, CDR2 FQNEAQ (reference sequence). The germline V and J ends were trimmed by 5 bases and 0 bases, with 23 bases remaining between them. The CDR3 totals 19 residues. Written as DNA, the CDR3 is TGTGCCAGCAGCCCAACCGGGGCAGCGCAATATTTCTCTGGAAACACCATATATTTT. Translated, it gives CASSPTGAAQYFSGNTIYF.

This clonotype was seen a handful of times. This chain joins TRBV3-1 and TRBJ2-1, with TRBD1 as a possible D gene (6 bases). Germline V gene lookup returns CDR1 LGHDT and CDR2 YNNKEL (reference sequence). Between the trimmed V and J ends, which lost 3 bases and 7 bases, there was a span of 16 bases. The CDR3 has 15 residues. Here the CDR3 reads CASSQATVRGNEQFF. CDR3 DNA sequence: TGTGCCAGCAGCCAGGCGACGGTGAGGGGGAATGAGCAGTTCTTC.

This clonotype was seen a few times. V and J are TRBV12-3 or TRBV12-4 and TRBJ1-1, with a weak D call TRBD1 (6 bases). Trimming shortened V by 4 bases and J by 5 bases, and 20 bases separated the two germline ends. This CDR3 region has 16 residues. This chain's CDR3 is CASSWDRQVLGTEAFF. CDR3 in DNA: TGTGCCAGCAGTTGGGACCGACAGGTTTTGGGGACTGAAGCTTTCTTT.

This clonotype was counted between two and nine times. The rearrangement joins TRBV7-2 to TRBJ1-1, with D unresolved. The CDR3 consists of 14 residues. Per germline, CDR1 SGHTA and CDR2 FQGNSA. V was cut by 4 bases and J by 1 base, with 10 bases left in between. CDR3 in DNA: TGTGCCAGCAGCTCCCAGGCGGGGAACACTGAAGCTTTCTTT. This encodes CASSSQAGNTEAFF.

This chain joins TRBV27 and TRBJ1-1; 9 nucleotides align to TRBD1. In germline, CDR1 is MNHEY, CDR2 SMNVEV (reference sequence). Trimming at V came to 5 bases and at J to 1 base, leaving 8 bases not matched to a gene. The CDR3 loop spans 16 amino acids. CDR3 sequence reads: CASSAGTGWRNTEAFF. The CDR3 DNA reads TGTGCCAGCAGTGCAGGGACAGGGTGGAGGAACACTGAAGCTTTCTTT.